The 20 T cell receptor beta chains below come from one sample, sequenced in a study of cytomegalovirus exposure and HLA in healthy donors. With 60 Vbeta and 13 Jbeta primers, the PCR was carried out. Here immunoSEQ multiplex PCR was the method, and the copy in TCRdb shows in-frame clones only, minus some. This table holds 150,000 to 200,000 clones, roughly 75% found once. The sample taken for sequencing was PBMCs. These receptors were collected from a man between 35 and 55 years old in good health and CMV-seronegative.

The chain is built from TRBV5-4 and TRBJ2-3; 8 bases are shared with TRBD2. Losses at the gene ends were 2 bases for V and 2 bases for J; bases not matched to a gene: 4. Germline lookup yields CDR1 SGHNT and CDR2 YYREEE (reference sequence). The CDR3 is 15 residues long. This chain's CDR3 is CASSFSGVLTDTQYF. For the CDR3, the DNA is TGTGCCAGCAGCTTTAGCGGGGTGCTCACAGATACGCAGTATTTT.

The J gene is TRBJ1-4, the V gene TRBV5-4; 9 positions agree with TRBD1. The CDR3 length is 15 residues. Per germline, CDR1 SGHNT and CDR2 YYREEE (reference sequence). J gave up 3 bases and V 4 bases, and 4 bases lay outside the gene matches. CDR3 protein: CASSVRQGANEKLFF. CDR3 coding DNA: TGTGCCAGCAGCGTCCGACAGGGGGCTAATGAAAAACTGTTTTTT.

This clone occurred once. The chain employs TRBV6-1 and TRBJ2-7; a weak D match, TRBD1 (5 bases). This CDR3 region has 12 residues. Germline loops: CDR1 MNHNS, CDR2 SASEGT. Between the trimmed V and J ends, which lost 8 bases and 2 bases, there was a span of 10 bases. CDR3 DNA: TGTGCCAGCCATCGGACAACCTACGAGCAGTACTTC. Its translation: CASHRTTYEQYF.

The rearrangement joins TRBV14 to TRBJ1-2, with D hard to call. Germline-derived CDR1 and CDR2 are SGHDN and FVKESK. Trimming removed 4 bases from V and 1 base from J, with 10 bases in between. This CDR3 region has 14 residues. In DNA, the CDR3 is TGTGCCAGCAGCCCTGGCACATTTAACTATGGCTACACCTTC. Its protein is CASSPGTFNYGYTF.

The chain couples TRBV14 to TRBJ2-2, with 8 nucleotides matching TRBD2. Germline CDR1 and CDR2: SGHDN and FVKESK. The CDR3 is 16 residues long. Trimming cost V 2 bases and J 0 bases; bases outside gene matches: 2. Here the CDR3 DNA reads TGTGCCAGCAGCCAACCGACTAGCGCGAACACCGGGGAGCTGTTTTTT. This codes for CASSQPTSANTGELFF.

The chain recombines TRBV7-8 with TRBJ1-1; weak D call: TRBD1 (6 bases). This CDR3 is 14 amino acids long. V dropped 6 bases and J dropped 0 bases, with 11 bases sitting between them. Germline CDR1 SGHVS, CDR2 FQNEAQ. CDR3 protein: CASREGELNTEAFF. The CDR3 nucleotides read TGTGCCAGCAGAGAGGGGGAATTGAACACTGAAGCTTTCTTT. Variable domain in full (rest from reference TRBV7-8 and TRBJ1-1): GAGVSQSPRYKVAKRGQDVALRCDPISGHVSLFWYQQALGQGPEFLTYFQNEAQLDKSGLPSDRFFAERPEGSVSTLKIQRTQQEDSAVYLCASREGELNTEAFFGQGTRLTVV.

The chain uses TRBV6-5 and TRBJ2-7; D is unresolved. From germline, CDR1 is MNHEY and CDR2 SVGAGI. The CDR3 contains 11 residues. V lost 4 bases and J lost 5, with 6 bases in between. The CDR3 here is CASSSSHEQYF. For the CDR3, the DNA is TGTGCCAGCAGTTCTTCCCACGAGCAGTACTTC.

J is TRBJ1-1 and V is TRBV29-1, with TRBD1 as a possible D gene (5 bases). V lost 7 bases, J lost 1 base, and 10 bases lay in between. This CDR3 is built from 12 residues. Germline-derived CDR1 and CDR2 are SQVTM and ANQGSEA. The CDR3, as DNA: TGCAGCGGCCACACAGGGAACACTGAAGCTTTCTTT. Amino acids: CSGHTGNTEAFF.

This clone was seen a handful of times. This sequence joins TRBV10-2 and TRBJ2-3; 8 bases are a match to TRBD2. J lost 2 bases, V lost 6 bases, and 7 bases had no gene match. The CDR3 sequence is 15 residues long. CDR1 WSHSY and CDR2 SAAADI come from the germline V gene. Written as DNA, the CDR3 is TGCGCCAGCAGGGGGGGCGGGGGGCTCACAGATACGCAGTATTTT. Protein product: CASRGGGGLTDTQYF.

V gene TRBV6-1 combines with J gene TRBJ2-3; 9 bases fit TRBD1. This CDR3 contains 14 residues. Germline CDR1 and CDR2: MNHNS and SASEGT. The J segment lost 9 bases and the V segment lost 4 bases, leaving 8 bases of the junction unmatched. The DNA for the CDR3 is TGTGCCAGCAGTGGCCCGGGACAGGGAAAGACGCAGTATTTT. Its translation is CASSGPGQGKTQYF.

V usage is TRBV11-3 and J usage is TRBJ2-7; TRBD1 might be the D (7 bases). The CDR3 contains 12 residues. From germline, CDR1 is SGHNT and CDR2 YENEEA. Trimming removed 5 bases at V and 6 bases at J, with 11 bases between. The DNA for the CDR3 is TGTGCCAGCAGCCGGCAGGGGGGCGAGCAGTACTTC. Protein product: CASSRQGGEQYF.

The J gene is TRBJ1-3, the V gene TRBV5-1; 7 bases line up with TRBD1. This CDR3 spans 15 amino acids. V gave up 4 bases and J gave up 1 base; unmatched junction bases: 5. CDR1 and CDR2 from the germline V gene are SGHRS and YFSETQ. CDR3 sequence reads: CASSPGQASGNTIYF. CDR3 DNA sequence: TGCGCCAGCAGCCCTGGACAGGCATCTGGAAACACCATATATTTT.

This chain joins TRBV5-6 and TRBJ1-1, with a weak D call TRBD1 (6 bases). The CDR3 loop spans 15 amino acids. Germline V gene lookup returns CDR1 SGHDT and CDR2 YYEEEE. Trimming removed 1 base from V and 0 bases from J, with 10 bases in between. CDR3 region: CASSLRTVMNTEAFF. The CDR3, as DNA: TGTGCCAGCAGCTTGAGGACAGTTATGAACACTGAAGCTTTCTTT. Full variable domain (remainder filled in from reference TRBV5-6 and TRBJ1-1): DAGVTQSPTHLIKTRGQQVTLRCSPKSGHDTVSWYQQALGQGPQFIFQYYEEEERQRGNFPDRFSGHQFPNYSSELNVNALLLGDSALYLCASSLRTVMNTEAFFGQGTRLTVV.

The chain has TRBV19 and TRBJ2-1, with D possibly matching TRBD1 (5 bases). This CDR3 region has 14 residues. V lost 5 bases, J lost 9 bases, and 17 bases lay in between. The germline V gene encodes CDR1 LNHDA and CDR2 SQIVND (reference sequence). CDR3 in DNA: TGTGCCAGTAGTCAGTCGTGGGCTCAGGGTGAGCAGTTCTTC. Translation gives CASSQSWAQGEQFF.

This clone was counted between two and nine times. The chain has TRBV10-3 and TRBJ1-2; D gene unclear. Trimming pared 8 bases from V and 4 bases from J, leaving 14 bases between. The CDR3 sequence is 13 residues long. CDR1 and CDR2 (germline): ENHRY, SYGVKD. DNA of the CDR3: TGTGCCATCGGGAGCCTGGCGGCCTATGGCTACACCTTC. Amino acids: CAIGSLAAYGYTF.

This rearrangement joins TRBV11-2 to TRBJ2-7; maybe TRBD2 (5 bases). This CDR3 has 15 amino acids. V was shortened by 5 bases and J by 7 bases, with 21 bases between the two germline ends. Germline CDR1 reads SGHAT; CDR2 reads FQNNGV. The CDR3 protein is CASSRRGLPVDEQYF. CDR3 in DNA: TGTGCCAGCAGCAGACGAGGACTCCCCGTGGATGAGCAGTACTTC.

The gene calls are TRBV9 and TRBJ1-5; D possibly corresponds to TRBD1 (5 bases). V was cut by 2 bases and J by 3 bases, with 12 bases left in between. CDR1 and CDR2 (germline): SGDLS, YYNGEE. CDR3 length: 15 amino acids. CDR3 bases: TGTGCCAGCAGCGTCGAAGGGGCAACCAATCAGCCCCAGCATTTT. Amino acid sequence: CASSVEGATNQPQHF.

Regarding this clone: Different DNA sequences within this sample yield the same CDR3. The chain has TRBV18 and TRBJ2-7, with D possibly matching TRBD1 (5 bases). The CDR3 consists of 16 residues. Germline-derived CDR1 and CDR2 are KGHSH and LQKENI. The V gene lost 3 bases and the J gene lost 1 base, with 16 bases spanning the gap. CDR3 in amino acids: CASSPQQALGSYEQYF. The CDR3 nucleotides read TGTGCCAGCTCACCGCAACAGGCCTTGGGTTCCTACGAGCAGTACTTC. Full variable domain (remainder filled in from reference TRBV18 and TRBJ2-7): NAGVMQNPRHLVRRRGQEARLRCSPMKGHSHVYWYRQLPEEGLKFMVYLQKENIIDESGMPKERFSAEFPKEGPSILRIQQVVRGDSAAYFCASSPQQALGSYEQYFGPGTRLTVT.

The chain uses TRBV18 and TRBJ1-2; weak D call: TRBD1 (6 bases). Germline CDR1 and CDR2: KGHSH and LQKENI. Trimming cost V 6 bases and J 8 bases, with 19 bases left between them. The CDR3 totals 14 residues. The CDR3 nucleotides are TGTGCCAGCTCGCCAGAGACAGGCTCTGGGGGCTACACCTTC. Its translation is CASSPETGSGGYTF.

The chain combines TRBV7-2 with TRBJ1-2; D is unclear. CDR3 length: 16 residues. The V end lost 4 bases, the J end lost 0 bases, and 15 bases lay between the germline ends. Germline CDR1 reads SGHTA; CDR2 reads FQGNSA. The CDR3 spells CASSYTVTAANYGYTF. The CDR3 region has the DNA TGTGCCAGCAGCTACACCGTCACAGCAGCTAACTATGGCTACACCTTC.